The 27 T cell receptor beta chains given below trace back to one sample, sequenced in a study of blood T cells in healthy people across ages. Alongside a J-beta primer mix, a sample-barcoded 5' primer served in a second PCR lasting roughly 7 to 11 cycles. TCRdb re-analysed the 5' RACE reads in MiXCR, keeping a single row per CDR3 protein. The data show 1.6 million or so distinct CDR3 sequences, with about 32% seen just once and about 10% held by the top ten. The source material was blood. Source of these receptors: a woman in her 30s in good health.

V usage is TRBV6-1 and J usage is TRBJ2-5; the D is unclear. This CDR3 is 13 amino acids long. Germline V CDR1 and CDR2: MNHNS, SASEGT. The ends were cut back, 2 bases at V and 2 bases at J, with 6 bases in the middle. The CDR3 DNA is TGTGCCAGCAGTGAAATCAGGCAAGAGACCCAGTACTTC. This gives the protein CASSEIRQETQYF.

With regard to this clonotype: A clone one base away is much larger, so this may be a read error. The chain combines TRBV5-1 with TRBJ2-5, with TRBD1 identical over 10 bases. From germline, CDR1 is SGHRS and CDR2 YFSETQ. This CDR3 is 15 amino acids long. The CDR3: CASSWGTGVREIQYF. The CDR3 coding sequence is TGCGCCAGCAGCTGGGGGACAGGGGTACGGGAGATCCAGTACTTC. Full variable domain (rest looked up from reference TRBV5-1 and TRBJ2-5): KAGVTQTPRYLIKTRGQQVTLSCSPISGHRSVSWYQQTPGQGLQFLFEYFSETQRNKGNFPGRFSGRQFSNSRSEMNVSTLELGDSALYLCASSWGTGVREIQYFGPGTRLLVL.

The rearrangement joins TRBV2 to TRBJ2-7; no clear D gene. This CDR3 region has 12 residues. From germline, CDR1 is SNHLY and CDR2 FYNNEI. Trimming removed 10 bases from V and 2 bases from J, with 12 bases in between. The CDR3 region has the DNA TGTGCCACCATACGGGCAGCCTACGAGCAGTACTTC. Translating it yields CATIRAAYEQYF.

This rearrangement joins TRBV27 to TRBJ2-3; D is ambiguous. The J call may be faulty, since TRBJ1-5 better matches the DNA end. The CDR3 sequence is 11 residues long. Germline CDR1 is MNHEY and CDR2 is SMNVEV (reference sequence). The CDR3 nucleotides read TGTGCCAGCAGAGGCGGGGATACGCAGCATTTT. Amino acid sequence: CASRGGDTQHF.

The rearrangement links TRBV20-1 to TRBJ1-4; TRBD1 agrees at 9 bases. The V segment lost 2 bases and the J segment 8 bases; nucleotides outside the gene matches: 9. From germline, CDR1 is DFQATT and CDR2 SNEGSKA (reference sequence). This CDR3 region has 15 residues. The CDR3 sequence is CSARSRTGVGEKLFF. Here the CDR3 DNA reads TGCAGTGCTAGATCCCGGACAGGGGTAGGGGAAAAACTGTTTTTT.

Concerning this clonotype itself: An end of the junction differs from the germline gene, which may be a read error. The chain links TRBV6-1 to TRBJ1-6, with D possibly TRBD1 on 6 matching bases. This CDR3 contains 16 residues. Germline loops: CDR1 MNHNS, CDR2 SASEGT. CDR3: CAGSGFGGHRTSPLHF. CDR3 sequence (DNA): TGTGCCGGCAGTGGTTTTGGGGGACACCGAACTTCACCCCTCCACTTT.

The V and J genes are TRBV12-5 and TRBJ2-1; 10 nucleotides line up with TRBD2. With V trimmed by 6 bases and J by 4 bases, 6 bases remained unmatched. The CDR3 sequence is 15 residues long. The germline V gene has CDR1 LGHNT and CDR2 FRNRAP. The CDR3 spells CASGLGAGGYNEQFF. The DNA of the CDR3 is TGTGCTAGTGGCCTAGGAGCGGGAGGGTACAATGAGCAGTTCTTC. The variable domain in full, completed from reference TRBV12-5 and TRBJ2-1, reads DARVTQTPRHKVTEMGQEVTMRCQPILGHNTVFWYRQTMMQGLELLAYFRNRAPLDDSGMPKDRFSAEMPDATLATLKIQPSEPRDSAVYFCASGLGAGGYNEQFFGPGTRLTVL.

This clonotype was recorded at least ten times. The chain recombines TRBV7-9 with TRBJ2-5, with D uncertain. The CDR3 is 14 amino acids. Germline CDR1 reads SEHNR; CDR2 reads FQNEAQ (reference sequence). The V and J ends lost 3 bases and 2 bases respectively, with 10 bases between them. The CDR3 protein is CASSFRTEQETQYF. CDR3 nucleotides: TGTGCCAGCAGCTTCAGGACCGAACAAGAGACCCAGTACTTC.

V usage is TRBV28 and J usage is TRBJ1-3; no firm D call. V was trimmed by 4 bases and J by 4 bases, leaving 11 bases between them. Germline V gene sequence: CDR1 MDHEN, CDR2 SYDVKM. The CDR3 totals 14 residues. The CDR3 region is CASSSYSFGNTIYF. The CDR3 nucleotides are TGTGCCAGCAGTTCCTACAGCTTCGGAAACACCATATATTTT.

The chain has TRBV7-9 and TRBJ2-7, with D possibly called TRBD1 or TRBD2 (5 bases each). Near its end, the DNA agrees better with TRBJ2-5, so the J call may be wrong. Germline CDR1 SEHNR, CDR2 FQNEAQ (reference sequence). This CDR3 contains 13 residues. The CDR3 protein is CASSLTGDETQYF. The DNA of the CDR3 is TGTGCCAGCAGCTTAACCGGGGACGAGACCCAGTACTTC.

This clonotype was counted ten times or more. The chain joins TRBV7-8 to TRBJ1-1, with 8 bases matching TRBD1. Germline assignment: CDR1 SGHVS and CDR2 FQNEAQ. The ends lost 5 bases at V and 0 bases at J; junction bases unmatched: 8. The CDR3 totals 16 residues. The CDR3 loop reads CASSPRTGLLNTEAFF. The CDR3, as DNA: TGTGCCAGCAGCCCCCGGACAGGGCTCTTGAACACTGAAGCTTTCTTT. The whole variable domain, remainder taken from reference TRBV7-8 and TRBJ1-1, is GAGVSQSPRYKVAKRGQDVALRCDPISGHVSLFWYQQALGQGPEFLTYFQNEAQLDKSGLPSDRFFAERPEGSVSTLKIQRTQQEDSAVYLCASSPRTGLLNTEAFFGQGTRLTVV.

The chain carries TRBV6-5 and TRBJ1-6, with unresolved D. Trimming took 6 bases from V and 6 from J, leaving 24 bases between them. The CDR3 is made up of 18 amino acids. Germline assignment: CDR1 MNHEY and CDR2 SVGAGI. CDR3 coding DNA: TGTGCCAGCAGCTACACTCTATCCCCAGCAGGACGTAATTCACCCCTCCACTTT. The encoded protein is CASSYTLSPAGRNSPLHF.

This clonotype was seen at least ten times. CDR3 bases: TGTGCCAGCTATAGGGTAGGGGTCCGAGAGACCCAGTACTTC. The encoded protein is CASYRVGVRETQYF. The V call is TRBV28, the J call TRBJ2-5; tentative D call: TRBD1 (5 bases). The CDR3 contains 14 residues. V shed 8 bases and J shed 4 bases, with 17 bases lying between them. Per the germline V gene, CDR1 is MDHEN and CDR2 is SYDVKM.

This clonotype was detected only a few times. This chain joins TRBV15 and TRBJ2-7, with 15 bases lining up with TRBD2. The V gene's germline CDR1 is LNHNV and CDR2 YYDKDF (reference sequence). With 5 bases clipped from V and 3 bases from J, the junction kept 5 bases outside the gene matches. The length of the CDR3 is 16 residues. The CDR3 sequence is CATSVGTSGGHYEQYF. The DNA of the CDR3 is TGTGCCACCAGCGTTGGGACTAGCGGGGGGCACTACGAGCAGTACTTC.

At least ten counts were recorded for this clonotype. The gene calls are TRBV5-5 and TRBJ2-3, with TRBD2 matching over 7 bases. V gave up 0 bases and J gave up 0 bases; unmatched junction bases: 4. The CDR3 is made up of 16 amino acids. Germline assignment: CDR1 SGHKS and CDR2 YYEKEE (reference sequence). The CDR3 is CASSLEAGESTDTQYF. Written as DNA, the CDR3 is TGTGCCAGCAGCTTGGAGGCGGGAGAGAGCACAGATACGCAGTATTTT.

The gene calls are TRBV21-1 and TRBJ2-1; the table gives TRBD1 as D, unverified against the DNA. TRBV21-1 has pseudogene status. This CDR3 is 16 amino acids long. Written as DNA, the CDR3 is TGTGCCAGCAGCAAAGGGGGGCTTGACGGAACCAATGAGCAGTTCTTC. Translation gives CASSKGGLDGTNEQFF.

Details on this clonotype: A much larger clone differs from this one at a single base, so this may be a read error. CDR3 sequence (DNA): TGCGCCAGCAGCCAAGATCTGGCGGGAGACACCCACCACTACAATGAGCAGTTCTTC. It is translated as CASSQDLAGDTHHYNEQFF. The rearrangement uses TRBV4-1 and TRBJ2-1; 7 bases are shared with TRBD2. There are 19 residues in the CDR3. The trim removed 0 bases at V and 3 bases at J, leaving 14 bases unmatched. Germline values: CDR1 MGHRA, CDR2 YSYEKL.

This clonotype has more than one count but fewer than ten. This chain uses TRBV20-1 with TRBJ1-6; D gene unclear. CDR3 length equals 15 residues. From germline, CDR1 is DFQATT and CDR2 SNEGSKA (reference sequence). The V end lost 6 bases, the J end lost 4 bases, and 16 bases lay between the germline ends. The CDR3 is CSASLGYQYNSPLHF. CDR3 nucleotide sequence: TGCAGTGCGAGCCTGGGGTACCAATATAATTCACCCCTCCACTTT.

This clonotype has more than one count but fewer than ten. This rearrangement joins TRBV29-1 to TRBJ1-2; 7 bases fit TRBD1. Trimming removed 6 bases from V and 5 bases from J; junction bases left unmatched: 12. CDR1 SQVTM and CDR2 ANQGSEA come from the germline V gene. This CDR3 is built from 14 residues. In DNA form, the CDR3 reads TGCAGCGTCACCGACAGGGCAGGTCTGTATGGCTACACCTTC. This sequence encodes CSVTDRAGLYGYTF.

The chain carries TRBV2 and TRBJ2-1; 7 nucleotides agree with TRBD2. Germline CDR1 is SNHLY and CDR2 is FYNNEI. CDR3 length equals 14 residues. Unmatched junction bases numbered 14, after V lost 8 bases and J lost 10 bases. The CDR3 loop reads CASPPGGGGKEQFF. CDR3 coding DNA: TGTGCCAGCCCCCCCGGAGGCGGGGGAAAGGAGCAGTTCTTC.

This clonotype turned up a few times. The chain joins TRBV7-8 to TRBJ2-1; 8 nucleotides align to TRBD1. Trimming took 5 bases from V and 0 from J; bases not matched to a gene: 6. The CDR3 spans 16 residues. CDR1 SGHVS and CDR2 FQNEAQ come from the germline V gene. Here the CDR3 reads CASSQRTGSSYNEQFF. In nucleotides, the CDR3 is TGTGCCAGCAGCCAAAGGACAGGGAGCTCCTACAATGAGCAGTTCTTC.

V is TRBV9 and J is TRBJ2-3, with D tentatively TRBD2 (5 bases). CDR1 SGDLS and CDR2 YYNGEE come from the germline V gene. The germline V and J ends were trimmed by 3 bases and 1 base, with 12 bases remaining between them. The CDR3 is 15 residues long. The CDR3 DNA follows: TGTGCCAGCAGCGCCCTTGGGCGGGGCACAGATACGCAGTATTTT. It translates to CASSALGRGTDTQYF.

This clonotype was seen only once. J is TRBJ2-3 and V is TRBV25-1, with TRBD2 as a possible D gene (5 bases). The V and J ends lost 3 bases and 7 bases respectively, with 17 bases between them. This CDR3 comprises 15 residues. CDR1 is MGHDK and CDR2 is SYGVNS in the germline V gene. In DNA form, the CDR3 reads TGTGCCAGCAGTGAGCTCGTCGGGATAAGCCATACGCAGTATTTT. It is translated as CASSELVGISHTQYF. Drawing the rest from reference TRBV25-1 and TRBJ2-3, the complete variable domain is EADIYQTPRYLVIGTGKKITLECSQTMGHDKMYWYQQDPGMELHLIHYSYGVNSTEKGDLSSESTVSRIRTEHFPLTLESARPSHTSQYLCASSELVGISHTQYFGPGTRLTVL.

The chain employs TRBV24-1 and TRBJ2-3, with D perhaps matching TRBD2 (6 bases). Trimming stripped 9 bases from V and 0 bases from J, with 18 bases between. There are 16 residues in the CDR3. From germline, CDR1 is KGHDR and CDR2 SFDVKD. CDR3 bases: TGTGCCACCGGGGAGGCAGCCACCCCTAGCACAGATACGCAGTATTTT. As protein: CATGEAATPSTDTQYF.

As regards this clonotype: The junction shows a germline mismatch at one end, possibly a read error. The rearrangement links TRBV28 to TRBJ2-1; TRBD1 aligns across 12 bases. The CDR3 totals 16 residues. CDR1 is MDHEN and CDR2 is SYDVKM in the germline V gene. DNA of the CDR3: TGTGCCAGCAGTTCGATACGGGACAGGGGGCAAGATGAGCGGTTCTTC. Residues: CASSSIRDRGQDERFF.

This clonotype was seen many times. V gene TRBV7-2 combines with J gene TRBJ2-7; the D is unclear. V lost 5 bases, J lost 0 bases, and 8 bases lay in between. The CDR3 has 13 residues. Germline CDR1 reads SGHTA; CDR2 reads FQGNSA. CDR3 nucleotide sequence: TGTGCCAGCAGCCCTCGGGTCTCCTACGAGCAGTACTTC. Protein product: CASSPRVSYEQYF.

This sequence joins TRBV5-1 and TRBJ2-2; D is ambiguous. This CDR3 comprises 14 residues. Trimming pared 0 bases from V and 4 bases from J, leaving 7 bases between. Germline values: CDR1 SGHRS, CDR2 YFSETQ. The CDR3 DNA follows: TGCGCCAGCAGCTTGGAAAAGAGCACCGGGGAGCTGTTTTTT. This sequence encodes CASSLEKSTGELFF.